This T cell receptor beta chain was retrieved from a study of OX40 agonist ivuxolimab in advanced cancers. Using immunoSEQ multiplex PCR, the repertoire was profiled, and TCRdb retains in-frame clones only, with some absent. The sample has 12,000 to 15,000 clones, roughly 75% seen once. V lost 5 bases to trimming and J lost 3 bases; unmatched junction nucleotides: 5. The CDR3 has 16 residues. CDR1 and CDR2 (germline): SGHNT, YENEEA. Material: CD4+ or CD8+ T cells sorted from blood, obtained in a trial of the OX40 agonist ivuxolimab. This TCR came from an adult with an advanced solid tumor such as melanoma, head and neck, liver or kidney cancer. The chain is built from TRBV11-3 and TRBJ2-5; TRBD2 agrees at 14 bases. Here the CDR3 DNA reads TGTGCCAGCAGCCAGACTAGCGGGAGGGCCGAAGAGACCCAGTACTTC. Amino acid sequence: CASSQTSGRAEETQYF.